This T cell receptor beta chain was identified during a study of T cell responses to AZD1222 COVID-19 vaccine. Some clones are missing from TCRdb's copy, which holds only in-frame ones; the method was immunoSEQ multiplex PCR. The sample consists of approximately 150,000 clones, roughly 85% of them appearing once. The CDR3 covers 14 residues. Germline CDR1 reads SGHDT; CDR2 reads YYEEEE. V was clipped by 2 bases and J by 10 bases; unmatched bases: 5. The input for sequencing was peripheral blood, taken 28 days after the second AZD1222 dose. This chain uses TRBV5-6 with TRBJ1-6; TRBD1 aligns across 8 bases. The source of this sequence is an adult who received the AZD1222 COVID-19 vaccine. CDR3 nucleotides: TGTGCCAGCAGCTTCGGACAGGGCCCCTCACCCCTCCACTTT. It codes for CASSFGQGPSPLHF.